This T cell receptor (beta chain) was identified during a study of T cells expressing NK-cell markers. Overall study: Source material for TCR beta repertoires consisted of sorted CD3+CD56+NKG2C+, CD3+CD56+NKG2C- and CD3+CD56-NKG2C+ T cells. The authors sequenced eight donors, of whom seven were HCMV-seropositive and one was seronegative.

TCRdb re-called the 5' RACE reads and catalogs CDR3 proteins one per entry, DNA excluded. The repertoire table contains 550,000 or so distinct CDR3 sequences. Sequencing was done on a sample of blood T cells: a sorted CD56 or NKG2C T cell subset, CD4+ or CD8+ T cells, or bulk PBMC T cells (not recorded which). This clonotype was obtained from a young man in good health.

The CDR3 protein is CASSLQTGRRFGQFF. This sequence joins TRBV7-8 and TRBJ2-1; TCRdb designates TRBD1, a call that cannot be tested without DNA. Germline CDR1 and CDR2: SGHVS and FQNEAQ. The CDR3 sequence is 15 residues long.